This record looks at one T cell receptor beta chain sequence and its context. Its antigen is as yet unknown. V shed 7 bases, J shed 4 bases, and the junction held 6 bases outside the gene matches. This CDR3 has 15 amino acids. Germline V lookup: CDR1 LNHDA, CDR2 SQIVND (reference sequence). All of the isolated RNA was reverse transcribed, so expressed TCRB transcripts were sequenced. Clones were read by immunoSEQ multiplex PCR, and TCRdb kept only the in-frame ones, dropping some. The sample holds over 200,000 clones, roughly 11% seen once. Each of the CD4+ naive, central memory, regulatory and stem cell-like memory populations was sorted via CD45RO/CCR7/CD25/CD127/CD95/CD27. This specimen comes from a study of beta chain features in type 1 diabetes. Notes on the study in general: Whatever favoring of shorter templates PCR might show would apply equally to patients and controls. The study found fewer insertions and more deletions at VDJ junctions in type 1 diabetes patients. Shorter TCRB CDR3s, moderately but significantly so, were found in Type 1 diabetes patients in all four CD4+ subsets.

The chain employs TRBV19 and TRBJ2-3, with 12 bases lining up with TRBD1. What was sequenced was naive CD4+ T cells from blood. The TCR sequence derives from a man aged 25-45 years with type 1 diabetes. CDR3 region: CASIPGQGASDTQYF. The CDR3 DNA reads as TGTGCCAGTATTCCGGGACAGGGGGCTTCAGATACGCAGTATTTT. The variable domain in full, completed from reference TRBV19 and TRBJ2-3, reads DGGITQSPKYLFRKEGQNVTLSCEQNLNHDAMYWYRQDPGQGLRLIYYSQIVNDFQKGDIAEGYSVSREKKESFPLTVTSAQKNPTAFYLCASIPGQGASDTQYFGPGTRLTVL.